These 28 T cell receptor beta chains originate from one sample sequenced in a study of identical twins. TCRdb reprocessed the 5' RACE reads via MiXCR and lists one record per CDR3 protein. This sample has hundreds of thousands of distinct CDR3 sequences, with roughly an eighth found just once. The sample was also linked to a second study, of yellow fever vaccine responses in identical twins.

Sequenced: PBMCs. The receptors derive from a woman under 30 in good health.

This clonotype was counted many times. The chain joins TRBV6-5 to TRBJ2-1, with TRBD1 identical over 7 bases. The CDR3 is 15 amino acids. Germline assignment: CDR1 MNHEY and CDR2 SVGAGI. V gave up 2 bases and J gave up 2 bases; unmatched junction bases: 3. The CDR3 is CASSYGQVTYNEQFF. CDR3 nucleotides: TGTGCCAGCAGTTACGGACAGGTCACCTACAATGAGCAGTTCTTC.

The CDR3 DNA follows: TGTGCCACCAGCGCTAGCGGGAGTCGCCTGACCTACAATGAGCAGTTCTTC. This codes for CATSASGSRLTYNEQFF. The J gene is TRBJ2-1, the V gene TRBV15, with TRBD2 identical over 10 bases. Per the germline V gene, CDR1 is LNHNV and CDR2 is YYDKDF (reference sequence). The CDR3 spans 17 residues. V dropped 5 bases and J dropped 2; count of bases not matched to a gene: 9.

The chain carries TRBV27 and TRBJ2-7, with TRBD2 as a possible D gene (6 bases). The germline V and J ends were trimmed by 7 bases and 2 bases, with 15 bases remaining between them. The CDR3 runs 14 residues. The germline V gene encodes CDR1 MNHEY and CDR2 SMNVEV (reference sequence). The CDR3 loop is CASKERRAPYEQYF. The CDR3 nucleotides are TGTGCCAGCAAAGAACGGAGGGCCCCCTACGAGCAGTACTTC.

This clonotype was seen a few times. The rearrangement uses TRBV24-1 and TRBJ2-1; D may be TRBD2 (6 bases). Germline V gives CDR1 KGHDR, CDR2 SFDVKD. This CDR3 comprises 16 residues. The ends were cut back, 1 base at V and 3 bases at J, with 12 bases in the middle. The CDR3 is CATSDLEGAGYNEQFF. CDR3 bases: TGTGCCACCAGTGATTTAGAGGGAGCGGGCTACAATGAGCAGTTCTTC.

This chain connects TRBV6-4 to TRBJ2-1; no clear D. V gave up 5 bases and J gave up 5 bases, with 10 bases separating them. The CDR3 contains 13 residues. Germline CDR1 reads MRHNA; CDR2 reads SNTAGT. The CDR3 reads CASSIDTNNEQFF. The CDR3 bases are TGTGCCAGCAGTATCGACACAAACAATGAGCAGTTCTTC.

The J gene is TRBJ2-7, the V gene TRBV6-6, with 7 bases matching TRBD1. CDR3 length: 13 amino acids. Losses at the gene ends were 5 bases for V and 1 base for J; bases not matched to a gene: 2. Germline CDR1 is MNHNY and CDR2 is SVGAGI (reference sequence). In DNA form, the CDR3 reads TGTGCCAGCAGTGAGGACAGGTCCTACGAGCAGTACTTC. Amino acids: CASSEDRSYEQYF.

This clonotype was picked up a small number of times. The chain combines TRBV6-5 with TRBJ2-7; TRBD2 aligns across 11 bases. Germline values: CDR1 MNHEY, CDR2 SVGAGI. The CDR3 is made up of 16 amino acids. The V and J ends lost 4 bases and 2 bases, in that order; junction bases with no gene match: 7. In nucleotides, the CDR3 is TGTGCCAGCAGTTTCTCCGGGACTAGCGGACCCTACGAGCAGTACTTC. Translating gives CASSFSGTSGPYEQYF.

This clonotype has at least ten counts. The V and J genes are TRBV20-1 and TRBJ2-1; D not certain. The CDR3 contains 12 residues. Germline-derived CDR1 and CDR2 are DFQATT and SNEGSKA (reference sequence). The V end was cut by 1 base, the J end by 9 bases, with 10 bases between. The CDR3, as DNA: TGCAGTGCTAGAGGACTCACCGTTGAGCAGTTCTTC. This translates into CSARGLTVEQFF.

V usage is TRBV2 and J usage is TRBJ1-1, with no clear D. The CDR3 is made up of 12 amino acids. V lost 3 bases to trimming and J lost 10 bases, with 12 bases between them. The germline CDR1 and CDR2 sequences are SNHLY and FYNNEI. In DNA, the CDR3 is TGTGCCAGCAGTGACATATACCCAGGAGCTTTCTTT. Translation gives CASSDIYPGAFF.

This clonotype was recorded a few times. The chain recombines TRBV12-3 or TRBV12-4 with TRBJ2-5, with D perhaps assigned TRBD1 or TRBD2 (6 bases each). The V end lost 4 bases, the J end lost 5 bases, and 14 bases lay between the germline ends. CDR3 size: 14 residues. This CDR3 reads CASSSLGGAETQYF. The CDR3 DNA follows: TGTGCCAGCAGTTCCCTGGGGGGCGCGGAGACCCAGTACTTC.

The CDR3 spells CASSLSQSKNIQYF. In nucleotides, the CDR3 is TGTGCCAGCAGCCTATCTCAAAGCAAAAACATTCAGTACTTC. The genes are TRBV7-9 and TRBJ2-4, with unresolved D. V dropped 5 bases and J dropped 3 bases, with 11 bases sitting between them. CDR3 length equals 14 residues. Germline V gives CDR1 SEHNR, CDR2 FQNEAQ (reference sequence).

This clonotype was observed a handful of times. The chain employs TRBV6-1 and TRBJ1-2; D may be TRBD1 (5 bases). The V gene lost 6 bases and the J gene lost 2 bases, with 13 bases spanning the gap. Germline CDR1 reads MNHNS; CDR2 reads SASEGT. The CDR3 spans 14 residues. The CDR3 DNA reads TGTGCCAGCAGGACGACGGGACGGAACTATGGCTACACCTTC. Translated: CASRTTGRNYGYTF.

Concerning this clonotype: A much larger clone differs by one base, so this may be a read error. CDR3 residues: CASRFGTSVENYNEQFF. In nucleotides, the CDR3 is TGCGCCAGCAGATTCGGGACTAGCGTGGAAAATTACAATGAGCAGTTCTTC. The chain recombines TRBV5-1 with TRBJ2-1; 10 bases line up with TRBD2. Germline V gene lookup returns CDR1 SGHRS and CDR2 YFSETQ. This CDR3 is built from 17 residues. Unmatched junction bases numbered 12, after V lost 5 bases and J lost 4 bases.

The chain uses TRBV28 and TRBJ1-6; tentatively, D is TRBD1 (6 bases). CDR3 length equals 15 residues. Germline V CDR1 and CDR2: MDHEN, SYDVKM. V lost 5 bases to trimming and J lost 7 bases, with 15 bases between them. For the CDR3, the DNA is TGTGCCAGCAGTCCGGGGACAAATGTGAATTCACCCCTCCACTTT. Its translation is CASSPGTNVNSPLHF.

The rearrangement links TRBV6-2 or TRBV6-3 to TRBJ2-7, with 7 bases lining up with TRBD1. Germline CDR1 is MNHEY and CDR2 is SVGEGT. This CDR3 has 16 residues. The junction had 9 bases not matched to a gene; V was cut back by 2 bases and J by 2 bases. The CDR3 DNA is TGTGCCAGCAGTTACGCCGGGACAGTGGGCCCCTACGAGCAGTACGTC. This codes for CASSYAGTVGPYEQYV.

A few counts support this clonotype. The genes are TRBV20-1 and TRBJ2-1; D unresolved. The CDR3 is 14 residues long. Trimming cost V 5 bases and J 3 bases, with 14 bases left between them. Germline V gene data show CDR1 as DFQATT and CDR2 as SNEGSKA (reference sequence). The DNA for the CDR3 is TGCAGTGCTTCGGCTTTGGACCTCTACAATGAGCAGTTCTTC. Amino acid sequence: CSASALDLYNEQFF.

The chain recombines TRBV6-1 with TRBJ1-2, with D possibly matching TRBD1 (5 bases). The germline CDR1 and CDR2 sequences are MNHNS and SASEGT. V shed 11 bases and J shed 4 bases, with 26 bases lying between them. The CDR3 loop spans 16 amino acids. DNA of the CDR3: TGTGCCGCGGCCCTGCGGGGGTCTGAGCGGCTCTATGGCTACACCTTC. Translated, it gives CAAALRGSERLYGYTF.

This clonotype was seen a few times. This chain joins TRBV15 and TRBJ2-2, with unresolved D. Per germline, CDR1 LNHNV and CDR2 YYDKDF (reference sequence). CDR3 length equals 17 residues. V gave up 0 bases and J gave up 4 bases, with 15 bases separating them. CDR3 nucleotides: TGTGCCACCAGCAGAGATACCCAAACAGCTCTCACCGGGGAGCTGTTTTTT. Protein product: CATSRDTQTALTGELFF.

The CDR3 bases are TGTGCCAGCAGTTTATCGGTGGGACAGCGAACAGACTACAGAGGGAACACCGGGGAGCTGTTTTTT. Protein: CASSLSVGQRTDYRGNTGELFF. This chain links TRBV28 with TRBJ2-2; 7 bases agree with TRBD1. The germline CDR1 and CDR2 sequences are MDHEN and SYDVKM. Unmatched junction bases numbered 21, after V lost 1 base and J lost 1 base. The CDR3 is 22 amino acids.

This clonotype came up a few times. The chain is built from TRBV18 and TRBJ2-5, with D uncertain. V was pared by 1 base and J by 3 bases, with 15 bases between. In germline, CDR1 is KGHSH, CDR2 LQKENI. The CDR3 extends over 16 amino acids. The CDR3, as DNA: TGTGCCAGCTCACCACTCATTGTCTCGTTAGAAGAGACCCAGTACTTC. Residues: CASSPLIVSLEETQYF.

The rearrangement links TRBV5-8 to TRBJ1-6; D gene uncertain. The germline V gene encodes CDR1 SGHTS and CDR2 YDEGEE. Trimming left V 0 bases short and J 3 bases short, with 10 bases between. CDR3 size: 16 residues. This chain's CDR3 is CASSLALGLYNSPLHF. The CDR3 DNA reads as TGTGCCAGCAGCTTGGCTCTAGGGCTCTATAATTCACCCCTCCACTTT. Filled out from reference TRBV5-8 and TRBJ1-6, the complete variable domain reads EAGVTQSPTHLIKTRGQQATLRCSPISGHTSVYWYQQALGLGLQFLLWYDEGEERNRGNFPPRFSGRQFPNYSSELNVNALELEDSALYLCASSLALGLYNSPLHFGNGTRLTVT.

This chain links TRBV4-1 with TRBJ2-7; TRBD2 might be the D (6 bases). Looked up from germline, CDR1 is MGHRA and CDR2 is YSYEKL. Trimming shortened V by 2 bases and J by 0 bases, and 17 bases separated the two germline ends. This CDR3 comprises 17 residues. CDR3 protein: CASSQKGGGMSSYEQYF. The CDR3 nucleotides are TGCGCCAGCAGCCAAAAGGGAGGCGGGATGAGCTCCTACGAGCAGTACTTC.

V and J are TRBV2 and TRBJ2-7; 8 nucleotides agree with TRBD1. This CDR3 is 13 amino acids long. Germline trimming cut 5 bases from V and 5 bases from J; bases unmatched to any gene: 5. Germline values: CDR1 SNHLY, CDR2 FYNNEI. Here the CDR3 DNA reads TGTGCCAGCAGTCGACAGGGGCCCAACGAGCAGTACGTC. Translation gives CASSRQGPNEQYV.

The V gene is TRBV5-5, the J gene TRBJ2-3; 11 bases line up with TRBD2. V lost 0 bases to trimming and J lost 6 bases; unmatched junction nucleotides: 3. Germline V gene lookup returns CDR1 SGHKS and CDR2 YYEKEE (reference sequence). This CDR3 region has 15 residues. The CDR3 region has the DNA TGTGCCAGCAGCTTGGTTCCTAGCGGGAGGGATACGCAGTATTTT. It encodes CASSLVPSGRDTQYF.

The chain has TRBV7-8 and TRBJ1-5; no clear D. Per germline, CDR1 SGHVS and CDR2 FQNEAQ. The CDR3 spans 14 residues. Deletions cut 0 bases from V and 5 bases from J, with 8 bases between. Written as DNA, the CDR3 is TGTGCCAGCAGCTTAGCGATTCTGCATCAGCCCCAGCATTTT. Residues: CASSLAILHQPQHF.

This clonotype occurred many times. This chain connects TRBV5-5 to TRBJ2-2; 7 nucleotides agree with TRBD1. V gave up 4 bases and J gave up 4 bases; unmatched junction bases: 7. The CDR3 contains 15 residues. CDR1 and CDR2 from the germline V gene are SGHKS and YYEKEE (reference sequence). The DNA of the CDR3 is TGTGCCAGCAGCCCAGACAGGGTTGGCACCGGGGAGCTGTTTTTT. Translated: CASSPDRVGTGELFF.

This clonotype was picked up a small number of times. The chain employs TRBV5-1 and TRBJ2-7, with a tentative D call TRBD2 (6 bases). V lost 2 bases, J lost 5 bases, and 11 bases lay in between. CDR1 and CDR2 from the germline V gene are SGHRS and YFSETQ. The CDR3 has 13 residues. Here the CDR3 reads CASSFGGTDEQYV. In DNA, the CDR3 is TGCGCCAGCAGCTTTGGCGGGACCGACGAGCAGTACGTC.

In its sample, this clonotype was seen many times. The chain employs TRBV15 and TRBJ2-1; no firm D call. Trimming left V 0 bases short and J 5 bases short, with 11 bases between. The CDR3 is 15 residues long. Per the germline V gene, CDR1 is LNHNV and CDR2 is YYDKDF (reference sequence). CDR3 region: CATSRDTSFDNEQFF. CDR3 DNA sequence: TGTGCCACCAGCAGAGATACCAGTTTTGACAATGAGCAGTTCTTC.